Given below is one T cell receptor (beta chain) in context. What it recognizes is unknown. TCRdb fed the 5' RACE reads into MiXCR, producing one record per CDR3 protein. The profile shows approximately 890,000 distinct CDR3 sequences, 9% to 15% of them singletons. The data stem from a study of identical twins. CDR3 length equals 13 residues. Trimming took off 7 bases at V and 2 bases at J, with 11 bases between the two ends. CDR1 and CDR2 (germline): SNHLY, FYNNEI. Study results and caveats: Whereas memory repertoires showed no such difference, abundant cord blood beta clonotypes carried fewer insertions.

This same sample was also part of a study on yellow fever vaccine responses in identical twins.

The V call is TRBV2, the J call TRBJ2-5, with a tentative D call TRBD1 (5 bases). The sample taken for sequencing was PBMCs. The TCR was taken from a young woman in good health. The CDR3 DNA follows: TGTGCCAGCATACAGGACCAGCAAGAGACCCAGTACTTC. Translated, it gives CASIQDQQETQYF.